The next 25 T cell receptor beta chains were all read from a single sample in a study of blood T cells in healthy people across ages. Then a second PCR, running about 6 to 11 cycles, was carried out with a sample-barcoded 5' primer and a J-beta primer mix. TCRdb fed the 5' RACE reads into MiXCR, producing one record per CDR3 protein. Seen here are 1.5 million to 2 million distinct CDR3 sequences, roughly 49% observed once, and the top ten hold less than 2.5%. Input material: blood. These receptor sequences come from a woman aged 40 to 55 in good health.

Worth noting for this clonotype: Relative to the germline gene, one junction end is altered; a read error may explain this. The V and J genes are TRBV7-2 and TRBJ2-4; tentative D call: TRBD1 (5 bases). The J call is in doubt because the DNA end fits TRBJ2-7 better. Germline V lookup: CDR1 SGHTA, CDR2 FQGNSA. The CDR3 sequence is 14 residues long. The CDR3 nucleotides read TGTGCCAGCCGTGATACAGGATTCTCCGACGAGCAGTACTTC. It yields the protein CASRDTGFSDEQYF.

As to this clonotype: Relative to the germline gene, one junction end is altered; a read error may explain this. The genes are TRBV20-1 and TRBJ1-2; D call uncertain. This CDR3 is built from 14 residues. Per germline, CDR1 DFQATT and CDR2 SNEGSKA (reference sequence). The CDR3 spells CSTRDYGANYGYTF. In nucleotides, the CDR3 is TGCAGTACTAGAGATTACGGGGCTAACTATGGCTACACCTTC.

In this sample, this clonotype turned up a few times. The chain is built from TRBV6-5 and TRBJ2-1, with D tentatively TRBD1 (6 bases). CDR1 is MNHEY, CDR2 SVGAGI, per germline. The V gene lost 4 bases and the J gene lost 9 bases, with 31 bases spanning the gap. This CDR3 spans 19 amino acids. The CDR3 here is CASSSRLVSRGRGDGEQFF. The CDR3 coding sequence is TGTGCCAGCAGTTCCCGGCTGGTCTCTCGGGGCAGGGGAGATGGTGAGCAGTTCTTC.

This rearrangement joins TRBV29-1 to TRBJ1-2; no firm D call. V shed 3 bases and J shed 5 bases, with 13 bases lying between them. Germline V lookup: CDR1 SQVTM, CDR2 ANQGSEA. The CDR3 contains 13 residues. Here the CDR3 reads CSVDAGIGYGYTF. DNA of the CDR3: TGCAGCGTTGATGCGGGAATCGGGTATGGCTACACCTTC.

The chain is built from TRBV5-1 and TRBJ1-2; no clear D. V was pared by 0 bases and J by 2 bases, with 14 bases between. This CDR3 comprises 16 residues. CDR1 SGHRS and CDR2 YFSETQ come from the germline V gene. CDR3 bases: TGCGCCAGCAGCTTGGCGCCCCAAACAGCAAACTATGGCTACACCTTC. The encoded protein is CASSLAPQTANYGYTF. The entire variable domain, with the rest obtained from reference TRBV5-1 and TRBJ1-2, is as follows: KAGVTQTPRYLIKTRGQQVTLSCSPISGHRSVSWYQQTPGQGLQFLFEYFSETQRNKGNFPGRFSGRQFSNSRSEMNVSTLELGDSALYLCASSLAPQTANYGYTFGSGTRLTVV.

This clonotype was found many times. The chain links TRBV7-2 to TRBJ2-5; D is possibly TRBD2 (5 bases). Trimming took 3 bases from V and 2 from J, leaving 10 bases between them. CDR1 and CDR2 from the germline V gene are SGHTA and FQGNSA. The CDR3 is 14 amino acids. In DNA, the CDR3 is TGTGCCAGCAGCTTCCCTAGGAGGCAAGAGACCCAGTACTTC. As protein: CASSFPRRQETQYF.

This clonotype has more than one count but fewer than ten. The V and J genes are TRBV29-1 and TRBJ2-1, with D tentatively TRBD2 (6 bases). Judging by the DNA end, TRBJ2-7 fits better; the J call may be wrong. The germline V gene has CDR1 SQVTM and CDR2 ANQGSEA. CDR3 length: 15 amino acids. CDR3: CSVEGSGSSYNEQYF. The DNA for the CDR3 is TGCAGCGTTGAGGGTAGCGGAAGCTCCTACAATGAGCAGTACTTC.

This clonotype was observed many times. The V call is TRBV29-1, the J call TRBJ2-5; D gene uncertain. The CDR3 totals 13 residues. Deletions cut 7 bases from V and 5 bases from J, with 17 bases between. In germline, CDR1 is SQVTM, CDR2 ANQGSEA. The CDR3 here is CSGGVLEGETQYF. The CDR3 bases are TGCAGCGGTGGTGTCCTTGAAGGGGAGACCCAGTACTTC.

This chain links TRBV20-1 with TRBJ1-4; possibly TRBD1 for D (5 bases). The V gene lost 3 bases and the J gene lost 8 bases, with 16 bases spanning the gap. CDR1 is DFQATT, CDR2 SNEGSKA, per germline (reference sequence). The CDR3 extends over 14 amino acids. Here the CDR3 reads CSASGRGVGEKLFF. The CDR3 nucleotides read TGCAGTGCTAGTGGGAGAGGGGTGGGCGAAAAACTGTTTTTT.

This clonotype was seen many times. The CDR3 DNA reads as TGCAGTGCTAGCCAAGAGACCCAGTACTTC. It specifies CSASQETQYF. This chain connects TRBV20-1 to TRBJ2-5; D is undetermined. CDR3 length equals 10 residues. Between the trimmed V and J ends, which lost 3 bases and 1 base, there was a span of 0 bases. Germline lookup yields CDR1 DFQATT and CDR2 SNEGSKA (reference sequence).

The chain is built from TRBV3-1 and TRBJ1-5; no reliable D call. Germline V lookup: CDR1 LGHDT, CDR2 YNNKEL (reference sequence). V was clipped by 0 bases and J by 5 bases, with 5 bases between them. This CDR3 is 13 amino acids long. CDR3 amino acids: CASSQDPHQPQHF. DNA of the CDR3: TGTGCCAGCAGCCAAGACCCTCATCAGCCCCAGCATTTT.

The CDR3 nucleotides are TGTGCCAGCAGCTTGTACACAGGGGTCCAAGAGACCCAGTACTTC. This codes for CASSLYTGVQETQYF. This sequence joins TRBV5-6 and TRBJ2-5; TRBD1 aligns across 7 bases. CDR1 is SGHDT, CDR2 YYEEEE, per germline. The V gene end was trimmed by 1 base and the J gene end by 1 base; junction bases not matched to a gene: 4. The CDR3 spans 15 residues.

The chain recombines TRBV7-6 with TRBJ2-3; D ambiguous. The CDR3 covers 16 residues. CDR1 SGHVS and CDR2 FNYEAQ come from the germline V gene. V shed 3 bases and J shed 6 bases, with 19 bases lying between them. The DNA of the CDR3 is TGTGCCAGCAGCTTTAGTCGGCGGAGAGGTAGGGATACGCAGTATTTT. It encodes CASSFSRRRGRDTQYF.

The J gene is TRBJ1-2, the V gene TRBV6-5; TRBD1 matches at 7 bases. This CDR3 is 14 amino acids long. Per the germline V gene, CDR1 is MNHEY and CDR2 is SVGAGI. The V and J ends lost 2 bases and 6 bases, in that order; junction bases with no gene match: 6. CDR3 in DNA: TGTGCCAGCAGTTACCTTGACAGGGTGAATGGCTACACCTTC. It is translated as CASSYLDRVNGYTF.

This clonotype was detected only a few times. This chain connects TRBV2 to TRBJ1-6; D unclear. Trimming took off 6 bases at V and 0 bases at J, with 12 bases between the two ends. Germline assignment: CDR1 SNHLY and CDR2 FYNNEI. The CDR3 extends over 16 amino acids. The CDR3 is CASRSTGSSYNSPLHF. In nucleotides, the CDR3 is TGTGCCAGCAGGTCCACCGGGAGCTCCTATAATTCACCCCTCCACTTT.

V gene TRBV4-3 combines with J gene TRBJ2-1, with 10 bases lining up with TRBD2. After removal of 1 base from V and 6 bases from J, the junction contained 6 bases not matched to a gene. The CDR3 is 16 residues long. The germline CDR1 and CDR2 sequences are LGHNA and YSLEER. The CDR3 DNA sequence: TGCGCCAGCAGCCAAGGAAGGCCTAGCGGGGGCAATGAGCAGTTCTTC. Its translation is CASSQGRPSGGNEQFF.

The V call is TRBV28, the J call TRBJ1-6, with 9 bases that match TRBD1. CDR3 length: 16 residues. Germline V gene lookup returns CDR1 MDHEN and CDR2 SYDVKM. The V segment lost 2 bases and the J segment 5 bases; nucleotides outside the gene matches: 4. CDR3 residues: CASSLTGGIDNSPLHF. For the CDR3, the DNA is TGTGCCAGCAGTTTAACAGGGGGCATAGATAATTCACCCCTCCACTTT.

The J gene is TRBJ1-2, the V gene TRBV4-3, with TRBD1 identical over 7 bases. The CDR3 extends over 15 amino acids. Germline V gene lookup returns CDR1 LGHNA and CDR2 YSLEER. Losses at the gene ends were 1 base for V and 7 bases for J; bases not matched to a gene: 9. The CDR3 region is CASSQAVGGSCGYTF. The CDR3 DNA reads as TGCGCCAGCAGCCAAGCGGTAGGGGGCAGTTGTGGCTACACCTTC.

The chain joins TRBV29-1 to TRBJ2-1; 9 nucleotides match TRBD1. This CDR3 is built from 19 residues. Germline V gene sequence: CDR1 SQVTM, CDR2 ANQGSEA. The ends lost 0 bases at V and 1 base at J; junction bases unmatched: 13. The chain's CDR3 is CSVEDPGAADRGSYNEQFF. CDR3 nucleotide sequence: TGCAGCGTTGAAGATCCTGGCGCCGCGGACAGGGGTTCCTACAATGAGCAGTTCTTC.

This clonotype was picked up a small number of times. This chain connects TRBV20-1 to TRBJ2-7, with D perhaps matching TRBD2 (6 bases). V gave up 0 bases and J gave up 0 bases, with 12 bases separating them. The CDR3 is 15 amino acids. Germline V CDR1 and CDR2: DFQATT, SNEGSKA (reference sequence). The CDR3 DNA reads as TGCAGTGCTAGAGATTCTAGCGCATACTCCTACGAGCAGTACTTC. Translation gives CSARDSSAYSYEQYF.

The chain uses TRBV7-2 and TRBJ2-7; 8 bases map to TRBD1. Gene TRBJ2-5 matches the end of the DNA better, so the J call may be wrong. The CDR3 has 14 amino acids. CDR1 is SGHTA and CDR2 is FQGNSA in the germline V gene. The CDR3 is CASSLRTGLQTQYF. The CDR3 nucleotides are TGTGCCAGCAGCCTGCGGACAGGGCTTCAGACCCAGTACTTC.

This chain uses TRBV5-6 with TRBJ2-3; perhaps TRBD1 as D (6 bases). This CDR3 comprises 17 residues. Germline V gene sequence: CDR1 SGHDT, CDR2 YYEEEE. Between the trimmed V and J ends, which lost 4 bases and 0 bases, there was a span of 18 bases. CDR3 DNA sequence: TGTGCCAGCAGCCGGATCACAGGGTCACCGAGCACAGATACGCAGTATTTT. Protein: CASSRITGSPSTDTQYF.

This clonotype was detected only a few times. The chain couples TRBV9 to TRBJ2-4; D gene ambiguous. Per the germline V gene, CDR1 is SGDLS and CDR2 is YYNGEE. The CDR3 has 12 amino acids. CDR3 coding DNA: TGTGGCCAGCGATACTACGAGCTGGAGCAGTACTTC. It is translated as CGQRYYELEQYF.

This clonotype was seen a handful of times. V usage is TRBV27 and J usage is TRBJ1-2; 7 nucleotides align to TRBD1. The germline CDR1 and CDR2 sequences are MNHEY and SMNVEV (reference sequence). The CDR3 contains 15 residues. The trim removed 5 bases at V and 9 bases at J, leaving 15 bases unmatched. CDR3 amino acids: CASSPERTGWGRYTF. CDR3 nucleotide sequence: TGTGCCAGCAGTCCAGAGCGGACAGGCTGGGGTCGCTACACCTTC.

V usage is TRBV4-3 and J usage is TRBJ2-4, with D tentatively TRBD1 (5 bases). The DNA end lines up better with TRBJ2-7; the J call may be wrong. Germline values: CDR1 LGHNA, CDR2 YSLEER. This CDR3 region has 13 residues. The CDR3 region is CASSQGRVNEQYF. CDR3 bases: TGCGCCAGCAGCCAAGGCAGGGTTAACGAGCAGTACTTC.